This entry lists 5 T cell receptor beta chains sequenced from one sample in a study of Ad26.COV2.S vaccination and SARS-CoV-2 variants. Treatment noted: 19 received Ad26.COV2.S at low or high dose, single or two shots; roughly five received placebo; per-sample allocation not given. Day 63 after the first vaccine or placebo injection was the time point for sampling. This table comes from immunoSEQ multiplex PCR, and its TCRdb copy is limited to in-frame clones, with some not included. This sample has about 370,000 clones; about nine tenths occur once, and the top ten carry 1.9%. Material: peripheral blood, obtained in a trial of Ad26.COV2.S vaccine versus placebo. Source of these receptors: a person aged 18 to 59 who received the Ad26.COV2.S COVID-19 vaccine or a placebo.

In DNA, the CDR3 is TGTGCCAGTAGCCTGACTAGCGGTGCGAACACCGGGGAGCTGTTTTTT. Protein product: CASSLTSGANTGELFF. The chain uses TRBV19 and TRBJ2-2, with 9 bases aligning to TRBD2. The CDR3 consists of 16 residues. Germline-derived CDR1 and CDR2 are LNHDA and SQIVND (reference sequence). After removal of 6 bases from V and 0 bases from J, the junction contained 5 bases not matched to a gene.

This clone was seen a few times. The sample contains more than one DNA sequence encoding this CDR3. The V gene is TRBV5-1, the J gene TRBJ1-3; D ambiguous. Germline V gives CDR1 SGHRS, CDR2 YFSETQ. Trimming took off 0 bases at V and 4 bases at J, with 8 bases between the two ends. CDR3 length: 14 residues. The CDR3 is CASSLGGSGNTIYF. The CDR3 region has the DNA TGCGCCAGCAGCTTGGGGGGATCCGGAAACACCATATATTTT.

This chain links TRBV7-8 with TRBJ2-7; 8 bases map to TRBD1. Germline V gene sequence: CDR1 SGHVS, CDR2 FQNEAQ. The CDR3 is 14 residues long. The V segment lost 5 bases and the J segment 5 bases; nucleotides outside the gene matches: 8. The CDR3 loop is CASSHDRGAHEQYF. The CDR3 region has the DNA TGTGCCAGCAGCCACGACAGGGGTGCCCACGAGCAGTACTTC.

The rearrangement links TRBV5-4 to TRBJ2-7, with 7 bases that match TRBD2. Germline V lookup: CDR1 SGHNT, CDR2 YYREEE (reference sequence). V trimming: 4 bases; J trimming: 6 bases; junction bases outside the gene matches: 7. The CDR3 totals 13 residues. The CDR3 sequence: CASSGGGVTEQYF. The CDR3 coding sequence is TGTGCCAGCAGCGGGGGGGGAGTGACCGAGCAGTACTTC.

The chain uses TRBV2 and TRBJ2-7; D is undetermined. The CDR3 is 15 residues long. Germline lookup yields CDR1 SNHLY and CDR2 FYNNEI. Between the trimmed V and J ends, which lost 6 bases and 3 bases, there was a span of 18 bases. CDR3 in amino acids: CASRPGALTHYEQYF. The CDR3 DNA sequence: TGTGCCAGCAGGCCGGGTGCACTAACTCACTACGAGCAGTACTTC.